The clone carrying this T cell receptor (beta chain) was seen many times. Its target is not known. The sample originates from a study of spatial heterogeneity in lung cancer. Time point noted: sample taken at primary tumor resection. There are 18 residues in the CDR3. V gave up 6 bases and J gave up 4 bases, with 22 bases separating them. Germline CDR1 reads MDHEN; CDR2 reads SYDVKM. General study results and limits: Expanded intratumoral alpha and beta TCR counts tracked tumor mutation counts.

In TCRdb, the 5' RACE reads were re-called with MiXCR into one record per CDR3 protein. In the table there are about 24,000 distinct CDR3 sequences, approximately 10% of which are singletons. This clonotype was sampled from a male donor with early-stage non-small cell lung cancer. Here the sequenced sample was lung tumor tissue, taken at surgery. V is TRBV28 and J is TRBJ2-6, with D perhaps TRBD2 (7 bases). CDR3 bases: TGTGCCAGCAGCCTCCTCGACGGGGGGCCGGACGGGGCCAACGTCCTGACTTTC. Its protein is CASSLLDGGPDGANVLTF.